This is a list of T cell receptor beta chains from one sample in a study of T cell responses to AZD1222 COVID-19 vaccine. Data came from immunoSEQ multiplex PCR; TCRdb stores just in-frame clones and leaves some out. The sample carries roughly 58,000 clones, nearly 90% recorded once. This specimen was peripheral blood, taken 28 days after the second AZD1222 dose. All receptors derive from an adult who received the AZD1222 COVID-19 vaccine. Each CDR3 is given with its conserved first and last residue. Each record gives: J gene, D gene, clone size, V gene, CDR3 protein, CDR3 DNA. A D gene is named only where the DNA matches it firmly. Expanded clones are given a class, and other clones once, few, many or no size at all.

TRBJ2-3,TRBD2,NA,TRBV5-6,CASSLVASGPTDTQYF,TGTGCCAGCAGCTTGGTGGCTAGCGGCCCCACAGATACGCAGTATTTT
TRBJ1-1,NA,NA,TRBV28,CASAFPQRENTEAFF,TGTGCCAGCGCTTTTCCCCAAAGAGAGAACACTGAAGCTTTCTTT
TRBJ2-7,TRBD2,NA,TRBV5-4,CASSMSGNYEQYF,TGTGCCAGCAGCATGAGCGGGAACTACGAGCAGTACTTC
TRBJ1-6,NA,NA,TRBV6-1,CASSEGVGSNSPLHF,TGTGCCAGCAGTGAGGGAGTTGGCTCAAATTCACCCCTCCACTTT
TRBJ2-7,TRBD1,NA,TRBV10-2,CASIPDRGEQYF,TGCGCCAGCATACCCGACAGGGGCGAGCAGTACTTC
TRBJ2-3,TRBD1,once,TRBV5-1,CASSWTGSTDTQYF,TGCGCCAGCAGCTGGACAGGGAGCACAGATACGCAGTATTTT
TRBJ1-3,NA,NA,TRBV5-4,CASSFGGQISGNTIYF,TGTGCCAGCAGCTTCGGAGGACAAATCTCTGGAAACACCATATATTTT
TRBJ2-2,NA,NA,TRBV2,CASSDLGELFF,TGTGCCAGCAGTGACTTAGGGGAGCTGTTTTTT
TRBJ1-5,NA,NA,TRBV6-1,CASSESGRWTQPQHF,TGTGCCAGCAGTGAAAGTGGAAGGTGGACCCAGCCCCAGCATTTT
TRBJ2-1,NA,NA,TRBV7-2,CASGPKGYNEQFF,TGTGCCAGCGGACCGAAGGGTTACAATGAGCAGTTCTTC
TRBJ2-3,NA,NA,TRBV3-1/TRBV3-2,CASSQEGDFTDTQYF,TGTGCCAGCAGCCAAGAAGGTGACTTCACAGATACGCAGTATTTT
TRBJ2-2,NA,few,TRBV19,CATAPHGARNTGELFF,TGTGCCACTGCACCTCACGGGGCACGGAACACCGGGGAGCTGTTTTTT
TRBJ1-4,NA,NA,TRBV28,CASSPLTPLATNEKLFF,TGTGCCAGCAGTCCTTTGACACCGCTAGCAACTAATGAAAAACTGTTTTTT
TRBJ1-3,NA,NA,TRBV19,CASSNRLTSGNTIYF,TGTGCCAGTAGCAACAGGCTCACCTCTGGAAACACCATATATTTT
TRBJ2-7,TRBD1,once,TRBV11-3,CASSLGATGVFEQYF,TGTGCCAGCAGCTTGGGGGCGACAGGGGTATTCGAGCAGTACTTC
TRBJ2-7,NA,NA,TRBV19,CASSIPGGTYEQYF,TGTGCCAGTAGCATCCCCGGCGGGACCTACGAGCAGTACTTC
TRBJ1-1,NA,NA,TRBV29-1,CSVADSAEAFF,TGCAGCGTCGCAGACAGCGCTGAAGCTTTCTTT
TRBJ1-1,TRBD1,once,TRBV6-5,CASGRTGGDTEAFF,TGTGCCAGCGGGAGGACAGGGGGAGACACTGAAGCTTTCTTT
TRBJ2-3,NA,NA,TRBV7-2,CASSSSLGAGGTDTQYF,TGTGCCAGCAGCTCATCCCTTGGGGCAGGGGGGACGGATACGCAGTATTTT
TRBJ2-3,NA,NA,TRBV2,CASSEALSLPQYF,TGTGCCAGCAGTGAAGCATTGTCCCTTCCGCAGTATTTT
TRBJ1-2,TRBD1,few,TRBV9,CASSRRDRGPVGGYTF,TGTGCCAGCAGTCGAAGGGACAGGGGGCCCGTAGGTGGCTACACCTTC
TRBJ1-1,TRBD1,NA,TRBV19,CASSMRGQMNTEAFF,TGTGCCAGTAGTATGAGGGGACAGATGAACACTGAAGCTTTCTTT
TRBJ2-7,NA,NA,TRBV4-1,CAGGDGKGQHEQYF,TGCGCCGGGGGCGATGGAAAAGGGCAACACGAGCAGTACTTC
TRBJ1-5,TRBD1,once,TRBV2,CASSRDSRTLNQPQHF,TGTGCCAGCAGTCGGGACAGCCGAACGCTAAATCAGCCCCAGCATTTT
TRBJ2-3,NA,NA,TRBV3-1/TRBV3-2,CASSRSPGHDTQYF,TGTGCCAGCAGCCGATCCCCGGGGCACGATACGCAGTATTTT
TRBJ2-2,NA,NA,TRBV2,CASRLGAGELFF,TGTGCCAGCAGGTTGGGGGCCGGGGAGCTGTTTTTT
TRBJ1-2,TRBD1,NA,TRBV6-5,CASREYGTDYGYTF,TGTGCCAGCAGGGAGTATGGGACAGACTATGGCTACACCTTC
TRBJ1-2,NA,NA,TRBV19,CASGTPGSGYTF,TGTGCCAGCGGGACTCCCGGTTCAGGCTACACCTTC
TRBJ1-4,TRBD1,once,TRBV24-1,CATSGNHRGEKEKLFF,TGTGCCACCAGCGGCAACCACAGGGGAGAGAAGGAAAAACTGTTTTTT
TRBJ2-7,NA,NA,TRBV5-8,CASSPWASWYEQYF,TGTGCCAGCAGTCCGTGGGCCTCCTGGTACGAGCAGTACTTC
TRBJ2-3,NA,NA,TRBV7-6,CASSRVRGPTDTQYF,TGTGCCAGCAGCCGGGTGAGGGGACCCACAGATACGCAGTATTTT
TRBJ1-2,NA,NA,TRBV7-2,CASSSEDSPYGYTF,TGTGCCAGCAGCTCCGAGGACAGTCCTTATGGCTACACCTTC
TRBJ2-7,TRBD2,NA,TRBV7-9,CASSLGGGTEQYF,TGTGCCAGCAGCTTAGGCGGGGGGACCGAGCAGTACTTC
TRBJ1-2,TRBD1,NA,TRBV9,CASSVGTASPAFYTF,TGTGCCAGCAGCGTGGGGACAGCCTCCCCGGCCTTTTACACCTTC
TRBJ2-7,NA,once,TRBV18,CASSPPAGRLNEQYF,TGTGCCAGCTCACCACCGGCAGGGCGGTTGAACGAGCAGTACTTC
TRBJ1-3,TRBD1,NA,TRBV15,CATSSPTGTGGENTIYF,TGTGCCACCAGCAGTCCCACCGGGACAGGGGGCGAAAACACCATATATTTT
TRBJ2-5,NA,NA,TRBV2,CASRAGVGETQYF,TGTGCCAGCAGGGCAGGGGTTGGGGAGACCCAGTACTTC
TRBJ2-1,TRBD2,NA,TRBV5-6,CASRGAASGASRYEQFF,TGTGCCAGCAGAGGCGCGGCGAGCGGGGCCTCCCGATATGAGCAGTTCTTC
TRBJ1-6,TRBD1,NA,TRBV6-5,CASSRRDRDSPLHF,TGTGCCAGCAGCCGCCGGGACAGGGATTCACCCCTCCACTTT
TRBJ2-5,NA,NA,TRBV28,CASSLTGKRETQYF,TGTGCCAGCAGTTTAACAGGGAAGCGGGAGACCCAGTACTTC
TRBJ2-1,NA,NA,TRBV12-1,CASSLVPGAGDPGYNEQFF,TGTGCCAGCAGCTTGGTACCAGGAGCGGGAGACCCGGGCTACAATGAGCAGTTCTTC
TRBJ2-5,TRBD2,once,TRBV5-4,CASHPMTSGTQTQYF,TGTGCCAGCCACCCGATGACTAGCGGGACCCAGACCCAGTACTTC
TRBJ2-1,NA,NA,TRBV5-1,CASSLANLGSSYNEQFF,TGCGCCAGCAGCTTGGCGAATTTGGGAAGCTCCTACAATGAGCAGTTCTTC
TRBJ2-7,TRBD1,NA,TRBV6-1,CASSEGGQGLVEQYF,TGTGCCAGCAGTGAAGGGGGACAGGGGCTGGTCGAGCAGTACTTC
TRBJ2-1,NA,NA,TRBV3-1/TRBV3-2,CASSQDTVLNEQFF,TGTGCCAGCAGCCAAGATACCGTTTTGAATGAGCAGTTCTTC
TRBJ2-4,TRBD2,NA,TRBV27,CASSPGLTGGPENIQYF,TGTGCCAGCAGTCCGGGACTAACGGGGGGGCCTGAAAACATTCAGTACTTC
TRBJ2-5,TRBD1,NA,TRBV14,CASSQGYRGFGQETQYF,TGTGCCAGCAGCCAAGGTTACAGGGGGTTTGGTCAAGAGACCCAGTACTTC
TRBJ1-1,NA,NA,TRBV7-3,CASSARGAGNTEAFF,TGTGCCAGCAGCGCAAGAGGCGCGGGAAACACTGAAGCTTTCTTT
TRBJ2-1,NA,NA,TRBV6-6,CASDGTDLSHEQFF,TGTGCCAGTGACGGGACCGATCTCTCCCATGAGCAGTTCTTC
TRBJ1-1,TRBD1,NA,TRBV11-3,CASSRLQGTEAFF,TGTGCCAGCAGTCGTTTACAGGGGACTGAAGCTTTCTTT
TRBJ1-2,NA,once,TRBV10-2,CASSDERTNYGYTF,TGCGCCAGCAGTGACGAGAGAACTAACTATGGCTACACCTTC
TRBJ1-4,TRBD1,NA,TRBV3-1/TRBV3-2,CASSPGDRNEKLFF,TGTGCCAGCAGCCCCGGGGACAGGAATGAAAAACTGTTTTTT
TRBJ2-5,TRBD2,NA,TRBV10-3,CAISVAIAGGPETQYF,TGTGCCATCAGTGTCGCAATAGCGGGGGGGCCCGAGACCCAGTACTTC
TRBJ2-1,NA,NA,TRBV19,CASQAAQAHNEQFF,TGTGCCAGCCAGGCAGCTCAGGCCCACAATGAGCAGTTCTTC
TRBJ2-3,NA,NA,TRBV2,CASSAEGTSTDTQYF,TGTGCCAGCAGTGCGGAAGGGACAAGCACAGATACGCAGTATTTT